This T cell receptor (beta chain) was found in a study of blood T cell repertoires in COVID-19. Turning to the study itself: Samples came from the United States, Italy and Spain, spanning acute and convalescent COVID-19. PBMCs, B-cell-depleted T cells, or T cells were the source of the cDNA or gDNA that made up the material.

In the study's own analysis: Estimates of nucleated cell counts were drawn from the amplification of reference gene primers. TCRdb's copy holds only in-frame clones and misses some; the assay was immunoSEQ multiplex PCR. D and trimming were read from the DNA, whereas the V and J calls and clone size are those reported in that table. Of about 130,000 clones listed, over 80% are singletons. The V gene lost 1 base and the J gene lost 2 bases, with 8 bases spanning the gap. The length of the CDR3 is 14 residues. Looked up from germline, CDR1 is KGHSH and CDR2 is LQKENI. The chain combines TRBV18 with TRBJ1-1; TRBD1 is a possible D gene (6 bases). This receptor was obtained from a man aged 35 to 55 with active or convalescent COVID-19. The sample consisted of peripheral blood. The CDR3 nucleotides read TGTGCCAGCTCACCACAGGACAGTAACACTGAAGCTTTCTTT. As protein: CASSPQDSNTEAFF.